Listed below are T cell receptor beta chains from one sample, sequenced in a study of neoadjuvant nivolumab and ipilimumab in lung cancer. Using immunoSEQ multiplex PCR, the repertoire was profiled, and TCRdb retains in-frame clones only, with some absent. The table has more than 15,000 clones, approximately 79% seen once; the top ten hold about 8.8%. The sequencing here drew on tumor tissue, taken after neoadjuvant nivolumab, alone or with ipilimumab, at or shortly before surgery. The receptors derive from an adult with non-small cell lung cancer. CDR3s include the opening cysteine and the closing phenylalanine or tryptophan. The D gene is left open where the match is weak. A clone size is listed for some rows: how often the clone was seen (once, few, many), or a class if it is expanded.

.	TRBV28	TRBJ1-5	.	CASSLREDQPQHF	TGTGCCAGCAGTTTGAGGGAGGATCAGCCCCAGCATTTT
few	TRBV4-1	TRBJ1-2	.	CASSQVPANYGYTF	TGCGCCAGCAGCCAAGTACCAGCTAACTATGGCTACACCTTC
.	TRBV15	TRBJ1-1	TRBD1	CATSRDRGRGTRRNTEAFF	TGTGCCACCAGCAGAGATAGGGGCAGGGGGACCCGCCGGAACACTGAAGCTTTCTTT
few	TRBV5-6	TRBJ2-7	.	CASRSGVSSYEQYF	TGTGCCAGCAGGTCAGGGGTTTCCTCCTACGAGCAGTACTTC
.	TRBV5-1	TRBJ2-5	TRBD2	CASSTSGEETQYF	TGCGCCAGCAGCACGAGCGGGGAAGAGACCCAGTACTTC
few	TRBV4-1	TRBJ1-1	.	CASQAGTEAFF	TGCGCCAGCCAGGCGGGCACTGAAGCTTTCTTT
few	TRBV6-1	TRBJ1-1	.	CASSGRVDTEAFF	TGTGCCAGCAGTGGGAGGGTCGACACTGAAGCTTTCTTT
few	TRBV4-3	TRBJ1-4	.	CASSQDRKKLFF	TGCGCCAGCAGCCAAGATCGCAAAAAACTGTTTTTT
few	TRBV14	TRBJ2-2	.	CASSPRVLTGELFF	TGTGCCAGCAGCCCCCGGGTCCTCACCGGGGAGCTGTTTTTT
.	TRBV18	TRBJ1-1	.	CASSPRSGDNTEAFF	TGTGCCAGCTCCCCTCGGAGTGGGGATAACACTGAAGCTTTCTTT
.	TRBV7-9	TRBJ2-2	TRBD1	CASRPGTANTGELFF	TGTGCCAGCAGGCCAGGGACAGCGAACACCGGGGAGCTGTTTTTT
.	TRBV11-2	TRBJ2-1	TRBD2	CASSQTGGWRNEQFF	TGTGCCAGCAGTCAGACGGGGGGTTGGAGGAATGAGCAGTTCTTC
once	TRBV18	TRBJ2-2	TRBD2	CASCLAGANTGELFF	TGTGCCAGTTGCCTAGCGGGGGCTAACACCGGGGAGCTGTTTTTT
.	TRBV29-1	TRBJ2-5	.	CSVNSPPAGETQYF	TGCAGCGTTAATTCTCCTCCCGCGGGAGAGACCCAGTACTTC
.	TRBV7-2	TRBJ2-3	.	CASSLISDTQYF	TGTGCCAGCAGCTTGATCTCAGATACGCAGTATTTT
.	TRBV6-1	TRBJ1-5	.	CASMIQRSQPQHF	TGTGCCAGCATGATACAAAGGAGTCAGCCCCAGCATTTT
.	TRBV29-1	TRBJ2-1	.	CSVEEGPYNEQFF	TGCAGCGTTGAAGAGGGACCCTACAATGAGCAGTTCTTC
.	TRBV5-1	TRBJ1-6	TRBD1	CASSRLPQGQINSPLHF	TGCGCCAGCAGCCGTCTGCCGCAGGGACAGATTAATTCACCCCTCCACTTT
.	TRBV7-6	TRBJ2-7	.	CASSLRWGYEQYF	TGTGCCAGCAGCCTACGGTGGGGCTACGAGCAGTACTTC
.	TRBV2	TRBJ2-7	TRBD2	CASSETRFATSANSYEQYF	TGTGCCAGCAGTGAAACCCGGTTCGCGACTAGCGCCAACTCCTACGAGCAGTACTTC
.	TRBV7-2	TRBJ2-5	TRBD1	CASSRDSQETQYF	TGTGCCAGCAGCCGGGACAGCCAAGAGACCCAGTACTTC
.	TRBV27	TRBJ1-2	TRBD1	CASRLGGGQANYGYTF	TGTGCCAGCAGATTAGGGGGCGGGCAGGCTAACTATGGCTACACCTTC
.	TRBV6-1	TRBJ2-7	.	CASSEPGPPHEQYF	TGTGCCAGCAGTGAACCGGGACCCCCCCACGAGCAGTACTTC
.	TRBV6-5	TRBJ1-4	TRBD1	CASSYGDRAREKLFF	TGTGCCAGCAGTTACGGAGACAGGGCTAGGGAAAAACTGTTTTTT
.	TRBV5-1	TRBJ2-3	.	CASSDPSGTDTQYF	TGCGCCAGCAGCGATCCTTCAGGGACGGATACGCAGTATTTT
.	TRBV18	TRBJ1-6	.	CASSLRDVSNINNSPLHF	TGTGCCAGCTCCCTAAGGGACGTTTCGAACATAAATAATTCACCCCTCCACTTT
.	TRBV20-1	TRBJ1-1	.	CSASRGGEAFF	TGCAGTGCTAGCCGGGGGGGGGAAGCTTTCTTT
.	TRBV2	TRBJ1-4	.	CASSEHGEKLFF	TGTGCCAGCAGTGAACATGGTGAAAAACTGTTTTTT
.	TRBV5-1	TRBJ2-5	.	CASSLMAALQETQYF	TGCGCCAGCAGCTTGATGGCGGCCCTACAAGAGACCCAGTACTTC
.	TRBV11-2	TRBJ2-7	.	CASSPVSISYEQYF	TGTGCCAGCAGCCCCGTCTCTATCTCCTACGAGCAGTACTTC
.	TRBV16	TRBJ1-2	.	CASSQPILSRGYTF	TGTGCCAGCAGCCAGCCGATCTTGTCGCGAGGCTACACCTTC
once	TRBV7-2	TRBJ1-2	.	CASRVGGTGYTF	TGTGCCAGCAGGGTGGGGGGGACGGGCTACACCTTC
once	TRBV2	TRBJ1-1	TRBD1	CASSEAGGRSEAFF	TGTGCCAGCAGTGAAGCAGGGGGCAGGTCTGAAGCTTTCTTT